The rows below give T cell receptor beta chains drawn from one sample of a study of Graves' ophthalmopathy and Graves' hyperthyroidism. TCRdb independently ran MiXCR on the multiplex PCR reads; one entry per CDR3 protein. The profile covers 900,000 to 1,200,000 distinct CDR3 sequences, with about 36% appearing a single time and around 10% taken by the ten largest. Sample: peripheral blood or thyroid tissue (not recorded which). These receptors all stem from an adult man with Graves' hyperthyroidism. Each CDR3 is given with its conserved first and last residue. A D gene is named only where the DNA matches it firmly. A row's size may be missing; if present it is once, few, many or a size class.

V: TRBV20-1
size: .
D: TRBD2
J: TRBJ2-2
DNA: TGCAGTGCCACGAATCAGCGGGAGTATACCGGGGAGCTGTTTTTT
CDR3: CSATNQREYTGELFF

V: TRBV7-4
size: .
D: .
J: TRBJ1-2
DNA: TGTGCCAGCAGCTTAGCAGGGAGGATTGGCTACACCTTC
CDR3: CASSLAGRIGYTF

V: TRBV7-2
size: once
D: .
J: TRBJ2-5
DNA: TGTGCCAGCAGCGACCGGGGGAGTCGGGCCCAGTACTTC
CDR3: CASSDRGSRAQYF

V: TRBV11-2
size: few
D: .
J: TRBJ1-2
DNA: TGTGCCAGCAGCTTAGAGAATGGGGAAGGCTACACCTTC
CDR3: CASSLENGEGYTF

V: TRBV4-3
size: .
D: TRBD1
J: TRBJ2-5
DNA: TGCGCCAGCAGCCAATACAGGGGGCGAGAGACCCAGTACTTC
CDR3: CASSQYRGRETQYF

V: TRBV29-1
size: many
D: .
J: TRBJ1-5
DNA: TGCAGCGTTCAAGGGCGGGGAGGACAGCCCCAGCATTTT
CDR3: CSVQGRGGQPQHF

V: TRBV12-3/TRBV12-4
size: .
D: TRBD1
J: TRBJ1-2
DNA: TGTGCCAGCAGAAAGCCGGGACAGAAAAACTATGGCTACACCTTC
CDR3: CASRKPGQKNYGYTF

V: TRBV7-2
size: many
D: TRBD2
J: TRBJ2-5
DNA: TGTGCCAGCAGCGTACGGACTAGCGGGGAGGTGACCCAGTACTTC
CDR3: CASSVRTSGEVTQYF

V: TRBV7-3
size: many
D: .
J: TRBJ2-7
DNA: TGTGCCAGCAGCTTATCCGCCGACCGGGCGAGCGCGTCCTACGAGCAGTACTTC
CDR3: CASSLSADRASASYEQYF

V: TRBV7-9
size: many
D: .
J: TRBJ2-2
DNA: TGTGCCAGCGGCAAGTGGGGCCTAGTTGGGGAGCTGTTTTTT
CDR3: CASGKWGLVGELFF

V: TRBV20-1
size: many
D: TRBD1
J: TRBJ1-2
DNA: TGCAGTGCTAGAGACCCACAGGGGGCGGACTATGGCTACACCTTC
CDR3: CSARDPQGADYGYTF

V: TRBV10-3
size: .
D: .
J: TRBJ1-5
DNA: TGTGCCATCAGTGAGTCACGGCAGCCCCAGCATTTT
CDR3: CAISESRQPQHF

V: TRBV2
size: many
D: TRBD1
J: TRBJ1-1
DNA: TGTGCCAGCAGATCGACAGGGCCGAACACTGAAGCTTTCTTT
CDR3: CASRSTGPNTEAFF